This TCR beta chain was identified in a study of blood T cell repertoires in COVID-19. Individuals aged roughly 18 to 95 years were recruited from approximately 22 US areas. Study processing details: How many nucleated cells were present was estimated from reference gene primer amplification. Some clones are missing from TCRdb's copy, which holds only in-frame ones; the method was immunoSEQ multiplex PCR. The V and J calls and clone size are taken from that table; D and trimming were inferred from the DNA. This sample has about 430,000 clones; 75% to 90% occur once, and the top ten carry around 1.1%. The TCR originated in a man between 25 and 39 years old who had recovered from COVID-19. The source material was PBMCs or T cells enriched from blood (not recorded which).

The CDR3 spells CASSLGQAAGYTF. CDR3 DNA: TGTGCCAGCAGTCTCGGACAGGCTGCCGGCTACACCTTC. The V and J genes are TRBV25-1 and TRBJ1-2, with TRBD1 matching 7 bases. This CDR3 is 13 amino acids long. CDR1 is MGHDK, CDR2 SYGVNS, per germline. Trimming cost V 5 bases and J 8 bases; bases outside gene matches: 8.